One sample yielded the 8 T cell receptor beta chains listed below, sequenced in a study of blood T cell repertoires in COVID-19. Clones were read by immunoSEQ multiplex PCR, and TCRdb kept only the in-frame ones, dropping some. The sample records under 200,000 clones, roughly 90% being singletons. The sample taken for sequencing was PBMCs or T cells enriched from blood (not recorded which). These receptors were collected from a woman in her fifties or sixties who had recovered from COVID-19.

The table lists this clone with a count of one. The rearrangement joins TRBV19 to TRBJ2-1; 8 bases line up with TRBD2. The length of the CDR3 is 15 residues. CDR1 and CDR2 (germline): LNHDA, SQIVND (reference sequence). Trimming at V came to 10 bases and at J to 0 bases, leaving 8 bases not matched to a gene. The CDR3 region is CATETGGGSYNEQFF. DNA for the CDR3: TGTGCCACCGAGACGGGGGGGGGCTCCTACAATGAGCAGTTCTTC.

The chain couples TRBV11-3 to TRBJ2-2; D may be TRBD2 (5 bases). Trimming took 5 bases from V and 1 from J, leaving 5 bases between them. The CDR3 spans 13 residues. CDR1 and CDR2 from the germline V gene are SGHNT and YENEEA. The CDR3: CASSRENTGELFF. CDR3 bases: TGTGCCAGCAGCCGGGAGAACACCGGGGAGCTGTTTTTT.

This chain links TRBV4-2 with TRBJ1-1; 8 nucleotides align to TRBD1. V gave up 6 bases and J gave up 1 base; unmatched junction bases: 16. Germline V gene data show CDR1 as LGHNA and CDR2 as YNFKEQ. The CDR3 has 18 amino acids. DNA of the CDR3: TGTGCCAGCAGTGGACAGGGTATCCGCACGCCGGGGAACACTGAAGCTTTCTTT. It is translated as CASSGQGIRTPGNTEAFF.

The chain has TRBV30 and TRBJ2-2; 7 nucleotides line up with TRBD2. V shed 4 bases and J 6 bases; nucleotides not matched to a gene: 8. This CDR3 comprises 14 residues. CDR1 and CDR2 from the germline V gene are GTSNPN and SVGIG (reference sequence). CDR3: CAWTHGRASGELFF. The CDR3 DNA reads TGTGCCTGGACCCATGGGAGGGCCTCCGGGGAGCTGTTTTTT.

The J gene is TRBJ2-1, the V gene TRBV7-9, with unresolved D. Trimming stripped 4 bases from V and 9 bases from J, with 10 bases between. Germline values: CDR1 SEHNR, CDR2 FQNEAQ (reference sequence). This CDR3 spans 12 amino acids. The CDR3: CASSSIRGEQFF. The CDR3, as DNA: TGTGCCAGCAGCTCCATAAGAGGTGAGCAGTTCTTC. The full variable domain, its missing parts supplied by reference TRBV7-9 and TRBJ2-1, is DTGVSQNPRHKITKRGQNVTFRCDPISEHNRLYWYRQTLGQGPEFLTYFQNEAQLEKSRLLSDRFSAERPKGSFSTLEIQRTEQGDSAMYLCASSSIRGEQFFGPGTRLTVL.

This clone was counted a few times. The genes are TRBV7-9 and TRBJ1-4; TRBD1 might be the D (5 bases). The germline V gene encodes CDR1 SEHNR and CDR2 FQNEAQ (reference sequence). V was cut by 5 bases and J by 8 bases, with 15 bases left in between. The CDR3 contains 14 residues. CDR3 residues: CASSPSQVREKLFF. In nucleotides, the CDR3 is TGTGCCAGCAGCCCTTCACAGGTCCGGGAAAAACTGTTTTTT.

The gene calls are TRBV7-2 and TRBJ1-1; 7 bases line up with TRBD1. The CDR3 extends over 15 amino acids. Losses at the gene ends were 1 base for V and 3 bases for J; bases not matched to a gene: 5. Looked up from germline, CDR1 is SGHTA and CDR2 is FQGNSA. CDR3: CASSLGLTGYTEAFF. CDR3 bases: TGTGCCAGCAGCTTAGGACTGACAGGGTACACTGAAGCTTTCTTT.

The chain carries TRBV6-6 and TRBJ1-6, with TRBD1 matching 9 bases. The CDR3 sequence is 14 residues long. After removal of 6 bases from V and 9 bases from J, the junction contained 6 bases not matched to a gene. Germline loops: CDR1 MNHNY, CDR2 SVGAGI (reference sequence). The CDR3 nucleotides are TGTGCCAGCAGCATACAGGGGGCCGGTTCACCCCTCCACTTT. It yields the protein CASSIQGAGSPLHF.